The clone carrying this T cell receptor beta chain was seen at least ten times. Antigen specificity is unknown. TCRdb reprocessed the RACE reads via MiXCR and lists one record per CDR3 protein. The table lists 380,000 or so distinct CDR3 sequences, 4.5% to 7% of them singletons. The data belong to a study of human T cells and chemical hapten exposure. The CDR3 runs to 17 residues. Germline assignment: CDR1 ENHRY and CDR2 SYGVKD. Between the trimmed V and J ends, which lost 0 bases and 0 bases, there was a span of 14 bases. The time point was: pre-sensitization, week 0. Sample treatment: therapeutic diphenylcyclopropenone sensitization with weekly scalp DPC. General study points: There was no change with DPC sensitization in TCRs above 1 in 1000 frequency. Given that the donors had alopecia, their immune response may differ from that seen in healthy people.

The source was whole blood, collected in connection with sensitization to the hapten diphenylcyclopropenone (DPC). This receptor was identified in a young woman with alopecia areata. Some clones in this sample may be carry-over from other donors' samples. The chain couples TRBV10-3 to TRBJ1-1; the D is unclear. In DNA, the CDR3 is TGTGCCATCAGTGAGTCGGGTTCTAAGGGTCTGAACACTGAAGCTTTCTTT. Translating gives CAISESGSKGLNTEAFF.